Reported below is one TCR beta chain. Its matching antigen is unknown. TCRdb's copy holds only in-frame clones and misses some; the assay was immunoSEQ multiplex PCR. This repertoire shows approximately 1.9 million clones, over 85% found once; its top ten account for approximately 1.7%. As defined, naive CD8 cells were CD45RO-negative and positively selected for CCR7, with terminally differentiated effector memory CD45RA+ cells excluded. This sample was taken from a study of shared clonotypes between healthy human individuals. The study, taken as a whole, reports: Larger estimated richness was generally seen in naive subsets than in memory subsets.

Deletions cut 8 bases from V and 5 bases from J, with 13 bases between. CDR3 size: 12 residues. In germline, CDR1 is MNHNS, CDR2 SASEGT. This chain links TRBV6-1 with TRBJ2-7; D not resolved. The sequence was obtained from a man between 18 and 35 years old in good health. Some clones in this sample may be carry-over from other donors' samples. Source material: naive CD8+ T cells from PBMCs. CDR3 residues: CASPSVRDEQYF. As DNA, the CDR3 is TGTGCCAGCCCTTCGGTTCGCGACGAGCAGTACTTC.